Listed here is a single TCR beta chain. V lost 6 bases, J lost 8 bases, and 19 bases lay in between. CDR3 size: 14 residues. Germline CDR1 is SNHLY and CDR2 is FYNNEI. This sample is part of a study of control samples from healthy donors and cancer patients. TCRdb keeps only in-frame clones here, not all; method: immunoSEQ multiplex PCR. The data show approximately 100,000 clones, roughly 92% seen once. Sequenced input: blood. The V gene is TRBV2, the J gene TRBJ1-2, with no clear D. This clonotype originated in a human donor in good health. The donor label of this sample is uncertain. CDR3 DNA: TGTGCCAGCAGAGGTACGGTCCGGCCAGGAGGCTACACCTTC. This sequence encodes CASRGTVRPGGYTF.